Described below is a single TCR beta chain sequence and its context. Germline CDR1 reads SEHNR; CDR2 reads FQNEAQ (reference sequence). There are 15 residues in the CDR3. V lost 2 bases, J lost 2 bases, and 3 bases stayed unmatched. In the original analysis: Amplification of reference gene primers provided the estimated nucleated cell counts. Clones were sequenced by immunoSEQ multiplex PCR, and TCRdb holds only the in-frame ones, with some missing. V, J and clone size reflect that table, while D and trimming were determined from the DNA. The table has about 220,000 clones, approximately 86% seen once; the top ten hold 3% to 4%. The sample is drawn from a study of blood T cell repertoires in COVID-19. The wider study: Collection of acute and convalescent COVID-19 samples took place in the United States, Italy and Spain. T cells, B-cell-depleted T cells, or PBMCs supplied cDNA or gDNA.

The TCR originated in a woman aged 80 or over with acute or convalescent COVID-19. V usage is TRBV7-9 and J usage is TRBJ2-3; 8 nucleotides align to TRBD1. Sequenced: peripheral blood. This chain's CDR3 is CASSLSQGATDTQYF. In DNA, the CDR3 is TGTGCCAGCAGCTTAAGCCAGGGGGCCACAGATACGCAGTATTTT.